This T cell receptor (beta chain) originates from a study of T cell responses to AZD1222 COVID-19 vaccine. Notes on the study in general: Clonal diversity was possibly underestimated, and the donors were mostly white British, with more females. Just five to seven people given AZD1222 tested seropositive at baseline. Receipt of two AZD1222 doses was followed by a rise in Spike-specific TCR breadth and depth.

A remark on this clone: Its specificity is unknown.

Clones were sequenced by immunoSEQ multiplex PCR, and TCRdb holds only the in-frame ones, with some missing. The sample consists of 130,000 or so clones, under 95% of them appearing once. Germline CDR1 and CDR2: SGHTA and FQGTGA. CDR3 size: 14 residues. The V end was cut by 5 bases, the J end by 7 bases, with 14 bases between. The genes are TRBV7-3 and TRBJ2-2, with D possibly TRBD2 on 5 matching bases. Specimen: peripheral blood, collected 28 days after the second AZD1222 dose. The TCR comes from an adult who received the AZD1222 COVID-19 vaccine. This CDR3 reads CASSPNAGNGELFF. For the CDR3, the DNA is TGTGCCAGCAGCCCTAACGCGGGTAACGGGGAGCTGTTTTTT.